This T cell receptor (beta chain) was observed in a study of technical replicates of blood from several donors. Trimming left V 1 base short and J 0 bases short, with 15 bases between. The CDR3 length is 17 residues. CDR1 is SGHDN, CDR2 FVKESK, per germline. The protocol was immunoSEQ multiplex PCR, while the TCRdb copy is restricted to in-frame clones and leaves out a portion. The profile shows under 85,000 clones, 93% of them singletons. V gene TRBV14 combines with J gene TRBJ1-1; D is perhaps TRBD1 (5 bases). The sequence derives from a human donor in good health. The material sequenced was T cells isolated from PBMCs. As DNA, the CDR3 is TGTGCCAGCAGCCAAGCGGCGGGGGTTTACATGAACACTGAAGCTTTCTTT. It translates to CASSQAAGVYMNTEAFF.